The TCR beta chain described here comes from a study of T-cell reconstitution after alpha-beta-depleted transplantation in children. The CDR3 has 18 amino acids. Trimming at V came to 7 bases and at J to 4 bases, leaving 18 bases not matched to a gene. Germline loops: CDR1 MDHEN, CDR2 SYDVKM. As it was prepared, the TCRbeta library received unique molecular identifiers. TCRdb itself ran the PCR reads through MiXCR, one entry per CDR3 protein. The sample consists of fewer than 550,000 distinct CDR3 sequences, roughly an eighth of them appearing once. Broader study findings: Most T-cell counts and diversity one year after the transplant came from T cells that were newly produced.

This clonotype was found once. Its antigen is unidentified. This TCR derives from a female patient between 2 and 15 years old who had a stem cell transplant for aplastic anemia, so the T cells may come from the graft donor. The chain combines TRBV28 with TRBJ2-3; TRBD2 matches 9 bases. Source: PBMCs, mostly from graft donor cells, taken 180 days after TCRalphabeta/CD19-depleted stem cell transplant. CDR3 amino acids: CASTLPLGVAGVADTQYF. CDR3 DNA sequence: TGTGCCAGCACTCTCCCCTTGGGGGTAGCGGGAGTCGCAGATACGCAGTATTTT.